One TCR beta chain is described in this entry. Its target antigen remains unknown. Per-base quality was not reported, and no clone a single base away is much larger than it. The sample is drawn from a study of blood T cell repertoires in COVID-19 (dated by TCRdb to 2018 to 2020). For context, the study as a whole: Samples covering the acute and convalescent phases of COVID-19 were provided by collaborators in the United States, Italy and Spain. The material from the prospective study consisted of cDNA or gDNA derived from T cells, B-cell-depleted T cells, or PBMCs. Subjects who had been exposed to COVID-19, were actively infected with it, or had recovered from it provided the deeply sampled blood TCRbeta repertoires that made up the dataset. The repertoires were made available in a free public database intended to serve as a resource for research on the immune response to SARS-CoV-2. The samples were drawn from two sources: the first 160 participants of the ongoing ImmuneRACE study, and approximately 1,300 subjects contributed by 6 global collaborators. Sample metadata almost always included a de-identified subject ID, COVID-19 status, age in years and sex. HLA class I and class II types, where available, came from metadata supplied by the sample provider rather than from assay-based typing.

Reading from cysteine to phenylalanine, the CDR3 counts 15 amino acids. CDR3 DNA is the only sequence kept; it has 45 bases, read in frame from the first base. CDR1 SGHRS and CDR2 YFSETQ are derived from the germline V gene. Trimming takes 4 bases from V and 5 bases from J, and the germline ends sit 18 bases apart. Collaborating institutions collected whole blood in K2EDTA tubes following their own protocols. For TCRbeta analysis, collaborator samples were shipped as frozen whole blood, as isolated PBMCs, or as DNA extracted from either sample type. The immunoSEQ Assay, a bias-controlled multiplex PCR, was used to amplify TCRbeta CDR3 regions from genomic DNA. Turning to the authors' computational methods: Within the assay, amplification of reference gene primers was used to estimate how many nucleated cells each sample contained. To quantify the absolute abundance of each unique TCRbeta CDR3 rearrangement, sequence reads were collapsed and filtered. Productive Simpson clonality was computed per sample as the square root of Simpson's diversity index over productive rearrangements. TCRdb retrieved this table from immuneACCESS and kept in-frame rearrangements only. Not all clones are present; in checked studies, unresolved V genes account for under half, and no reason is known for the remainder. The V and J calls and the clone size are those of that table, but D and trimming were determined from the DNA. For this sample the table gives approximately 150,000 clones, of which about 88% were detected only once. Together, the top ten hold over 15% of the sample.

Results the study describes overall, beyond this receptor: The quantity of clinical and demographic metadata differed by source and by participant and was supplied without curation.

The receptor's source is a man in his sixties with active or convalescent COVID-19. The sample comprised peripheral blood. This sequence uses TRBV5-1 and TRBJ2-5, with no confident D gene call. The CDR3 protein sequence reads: CASSEYSRPVETQYF. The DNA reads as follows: TGCGCCAGCAGCGAATATTCGAGGCCCGTGGAGACCCAGTACTTC.